This entry is about one TCR beta chain. Germline V CDR1 and CDR2: SEHNR, FQNEAQ (reference sequence). Trimming cost V 5 bases and J 1 base, with 15 bases left between them. The CDR3 contains 16 residues. This sample stems from a study of cytomegalovirus exposure and HLA in healthy donors. The method was immunoSEQ multiplex PCR; TCRdb's version includes in-frame clones alone and lacks a portion of them. This table holds some 210,000 clones, roughly 87% found once. The sample consisted of PBMCs. This receptor was taken from a woman younger than 35 in good health and CMV-seropositive. The V call is TRBV7-9, the J call TRBJ1-5, with D unresolved. The CDR3 region is CASSSRRAASNQPQHF. CDR3 sequence (DNA): TGTGCCAGCAGCAGCCGGCGGGCGGCGAGCAATCAGCCCCAGCATTTT.